What follows are 23 T cell receptor beta chains derived from one specimen sequenced in a study of T cells in Graves' hyperthyroidism and ophthalmopathy. From RNA transcripts, TCR beta CDR3 regions were amplified. In the first-round RT-PCR of the TCR CDR3, the HTBI primer set was used. One entry per CDR3 protein results from TCRdb running MiXCR on the multiplex PCR reads. Counted here are about 570,000 distinct CDR3 sequences, about half occurring once; the ten biggest clones make up 15% to 20%. The sample comprised peripheral blood or thyroid tissue (not recorded which). These receptors were collected from an adult woman with Graves' disease, either hyperthyroidism or ophthalmopathy (not recorded which).

This clonotype was detected many times. The chain combines TRBV7-2 with TRBJ1-1; 10 nucleotides agree with TRBD1. The germline V gene encodes CDR1 SGHTA and CDR2 FQGNSA. This CDR3 has 12 residues. The V segment lost 6 bases and the J segment 11 bases; nucleotides outside the gene matches: 6. CDR3 amino acids: CASRSGTGVAFF. The CDR3 region has the DNA TGTGCCAGCAGATCCGGGACAGGGGTGGCTTTCTTT.

Points on this clonotype: This may stem from a read error, because a much larger clone lies one nucleotide away. The chain is built from TRBV6-6 and TRBJ2-7; 10 bases line up with TRBD2. Germline V gene data show CDR1 as MNHNY and CDR2 as SVGAGI (reference sequence). There are 16 residues in the CDR3. CDR3 amino acids: CASSYASGRFSYEQDF. CDR3 in DNA: TGTGCCAGCAGTTACGCTAGCGGGAGATTCTCCTACGAGCAGGACTTC.

This clonotype has a count of ten or more. The rearrangement uses TRBV7-2 and TRBJ2-5; no clear D gene. Trimming pared 5 bases from V and 5 bases from J, leaving 15 bases between. The CDR3 has 14 amino acids. Germline V gene data show CDR1 as SGHTA and CDR2 as FQGNSA. Here the CDR3 DNA reads TGTGCCAGCAGCCTTTCGAAGGGCGCGGAGACCCAGTACTTC. This sequence encodes CASSLSKGAETQYF.

This clonotype has a count of ten or more. This sequence joins TRBV2 and TRBJ1-2; weak D call: TRBD1 (5 bases). CDR1 and CDR2 from the germline V gene are SNHLY and FYNNEI. V was shortened by 6 bases and J by 4 bases, with 9 bases between the two germline ends. The CDR3 totals 12 residues. CDR3 sequence reads: CASSNGGYGYTF. In nucleotides, the CDR3 is TGTGCCAGCAGCAACGGGGGCTATGGCTACACCTTC.

The sample holds a few counts of this clonotype. CDR3 bases: TGCAGCGTTGCGCCCAGGGCCGATCAGCCCCAGCATTTT. This translates into CSVAPRADQPQHF. The chain uses TRBV29-1 and TRBJ1-5; possible D gene TRBD1, 5 bases. Germline assignment: CDR1 SQVTM and CDR2 ANQGSEA. The CDR3 extends over 13 amino acids. The V end lost 4 bases, the J end lost 5 bases, and 12 bases lay between the germline ends.

This clonotype appeared many times. The chain has TRBV20-1 and TRBJ2-5; D is perhaps TRBD2 (5 bases). Germline V gene lookup returns CDR1 DFQATT and CDR2 SNEGSKA (reference sequence). The CDR3 is 15 amino acids. V shed 7 bases and J shed 4 bases, with 22 bases lying between them. The CDR3 loop reads CSGRVTISFGETQYF. The CDR3 nucleotides are TGCAGTGGGCGGGTGACTATAAGTTTTGGAGAGACCCAGTACTTC.

V and J are TRBV7-2 and TRBJ2-5; D uncertain. The CDR3 extends over 14 amino acids. V lost 5 bases to trimming and J lost 1 base, with 11 bases between them. In germline, CDR1 is SGHTA, CDR2 FQGNSA. The CDR3 DNA reads as TGTGCCAGCAGCCCCTCATTCGCCCAAGAGACCCAGTACTTC. Residues: CASSPSFAQETQYF.

The chain links TRBV7-7 to TRBJ1-2; D unresolved. Germline CDR1 and CDR2: SSHAT and FNYEAQ (reference sequence). This CDR3 contains 10 residues. V lost 6 bases and J lost 11, with 10 bases in between. Here the CDR3 reads CASRPLGYTF. CDR3 nucleotide sequence: TGTGCCAGCAGGCCCCTCGGGTACACCTTC.

This clonotype came up many times. The chain links TRBV30 to TRBJ1-1, with TRBD1 matching 7 bases. J was trimmed by 6 bases and V by 2 bases; bases with no gene match: 12. The CDR3 has 15 residues. Germline-derived CDR1 and CDR2 are GTSNPN and SVGIG (reference sequence). The CDR3 loop is CAWSRPDRAVSEAFF. The CDR3 DNA is TGTGCCTGGAGTCGCCCCGACAGGGCAGTGTCTGAAGCTTTCTTT.

This chain uses TRBV19 with TRBJ1-1; D not certain. Germline CDR1 and CDR2: LNHDA and SQIVND (reference sequence). The CDR3 is made up of 12 amino acids. The germline V and J ends were trimmed by 3 bases and 1 base, with 3 bases remaining between them. The CDR3 loop reads CASSISNTEAFF. The DNA of the CDR3 is TGTGCCAGTAGTATTTCGAACACTGAAGCTTTCTTT.

In this sample, this clonotype turned up many times. The chain carries TRBV2 and TRBJ1-5; TRBD1 might be the D (5 bases). V lost 4 bases, J lost 6 bases, and 13 bases lay in between. The length of the CDR3 is 14 residues. Germline values: CDR1 SNHLY, CDR2 FYNNEI. The DNA of the CDR3 is TGTGCCAGCAGTGTAATAGGGGTGCGTCAGCCCCAGCATTTT. Encoded protein: CASSVIGVRQPQHF. The whole variable domain, remainder taken from reference TRBV2 and TRBJ1-5, is EPEVTQTPSHQVTQMGQEVILRCVPISNHLYFYWYRQILGQKVEFLVSFYNNEISEKSEIFDDQFSVERPDGSNFTLKIRSTKLEDSAMYFCASSVIGVRQPQHFGDGTRLSIL.

This CDR3 is CASVGDGNQPQHF. DNA of the CDR3: TGTGCCAGCGTAGGAGACGGAAATCAGCCCCAGCATTTT. V is TRBV25-1 and J is TRBJ1-5; D remains ambiguous. Germline V gives CDR1 MGHDK, CDR2 SYGVNS. With 8 bases removed from V and 4 bases from J, the gap between germline ends came to 12 bases. The CDR3 loop spans 13 amino acids.

This clonotype was counted at least ten times. The chain is built from TRBV7-3 and TRBJ1-1, with D perhaps TRBD1 (5 bases). V was shortened by 5 bases and J by 2 bases, with 12 bases between the two germline ends. Germline CDR1 SGHTA, CDR2 FQGTGA. The CDR3 loop spans 14 amino acids. CDR3 in DNA: TGTGCCAGCAGCCCGCTGGGACCAAACACTGAAGCTTTCTTT. Protein product: CASSPLGPNTEAFF.

The J gene is TRBJ1-3, the V gene TRBV7-3; 9 bases match TRBD1. This CDR3 is built from 15 residues. CDR1 SGHTA and CDR2 FQGTGA come from the germline V gene. The J segment lost 4 bases and the V segment lost 4 bases, leaving 5 bases of the junction unmatched. CDR3 nucleotides: TGTGCCAGCAGCTCGGGGACAGGGACGGGAAACACCATATATTTT. It specifies CASSSGTGTGNTIYF.

This chain joins TRBV5-1 and TRBJ1-4; TRBD1 might be the D (5 bases). This CDR3 contains 12 residues. V was shortened by 7 bases and J by 8 bases, with 12 bases between the two germline ends. Germline V gives CDR1 SGHRS, CDR2 YFSETQ. In DNA, the CDR3 is TGCGCCAGCGGGACGGCGGGAGAAAAACTGTTTTTT. Residues: CASGTAGEKLFF.

This rearrangement joins TRBV7-2 to TRBJ1-1, with D possibly TRBD1 on 6 matching bases. With 0 bases removed from V and 8 bases from J, the gap between germline ends came to 10 bases. The CDR3 runs to 13 residues. Germline V gene data show CDR1 as SGHTA and CDR2 as FQGNSA. The CDR3 nucleotides are TGTGCCAGCAGCTTAGCCCGGGACATAGAAGCTTTCTTT. It translates to CASSLARDIEAFF.

This clonotype was observed at least ten times. The chain employs TRBV11-2 and TRBJ2-7; tentatively, D is TRBD2 (5 bases). Trimming pared 5 bases from V and 2 bases from J, leaving 16 bases between. The germline V gene has CDR1 SGHAT and CDR2 FQNNGV. The CDR3 has 15 amino acids. The CDR3 sequence is CASSRGRGLAYEQYF. DNA of the CDR3: TGTGCCAGCAGCCGAGGGAGAGGCTTAGCCTACGAGCAGTACTTC.

This clonotype showed up many times. The V gene is TRBV19, the J gene TRBJ2-7, with D perhaps matching TRBD2 (6 bases). Germline V gene sequence: CDR1 LNHDA, CDR2 SQIVND (reference sequence). V lost 4 bases and J 5 bases, leaving 18 bases between the germline ends. This CDR3 spans 15 amino acids. The CDR3 protein is CASSKVWTPGDEQYF. CDR3 sequence (DNA): TGTGCCAGTAGTAAGGTGTGGACCCCGGGGGACGAGCAGTACTTC.

The rearrangement joins TRBV20-1 to TRBJ2-5; a possible D gene is TRBD2 (5 bases). The V and J ends lost 7 bases and 11 bases respectively, with 8 bases between them. The CDR3 is made up of 8 amino acids. Germline values: CDR1 DFQATT, CDR2 SNEGSKA (reference sequence). The CDR3 nucleotides are TGCAGTGGTGAGGGACAGTACTTC. Its protein is CSGEGQYF.

This chain links TRBV13 with TRBJ2-6, with D possibly being TRBD1 (7 bases). V lost 6 bases and J 4 bases, leaving 13 bases between the germline ends. This CDR3 region has 15 residues. Germline CDR1 and CDR2: PRHDT and FYEKMQ (reference sequence). The CDR3 DNA reads as TGTGCCAGCAGGTCAGGGGGGAAGGGGGCCAACGTCCTGACTTTC. The encoded protein is CASRSGGKGANVLTF.

The chain joins TRBV29-1 to TRBJ2-7; 9 bases line up with TRBD2. The CDR3 is 14 amino acids. Germline V gives CDR1 SQVTM, CDR2 ANQGSEA. The J segment lost 4 bases and the V segment lost 7 bases, leaving 11 bases of the junction unmatched. The CDR3 loop reads CSANIAGGIYEQYF. The CDR3 DNA reads TGCAGCGCCAATATTGCGGGAGGGATTTACGAGCAGTACTTC.

This clonotype has only a few counts. The rearrangement links TRBV29-1 to TRBJ1-3, with unresolved D. CDR1 and CDR2 (germline): SQVTM, ANQGSEA. CDR3 size: 13 residues. Trimming left V 5 bases short and J 4 bases short, with 12 bases between. The CDR3 reads CSVRETGGNTIYF. The CDR3 DNA is TGCAGCGTTAGGGAAACGGGAGGAAACACCATATATTTT.

Here the CDR3 reads CASSAGHKYGYTF. Here the CDR3 DNA reads TGCGCCAGCAGCGCCGGACACAAATATGGCTACACCTTC. V gene TRBV5-1 combines with J gene TRBJ1-2; tentative D call: TRBD1 (5 bases). The germline CDR1 and CDR2 sequences are SGHRS and YFSETQ. The V end lost 4 bases, the J end lost 5 bases, and 12 bases lay between the germline ends. The CDR3 covers 13 residues.